Listed below are T cell receptor beta chains from one sample, sequenced in a study of blood T cell repertoires in COVID-19. Assay: immunoSEQ multiplex PCR; the TCRdb copy retains only in-frame clones and omits some. The table shows some 31,000 clones, with approximately 80% occurring only once. Input material: peripheral blood. The source is an older woman with acute or convalescent COVID-19. Both conserved end residues are part of each CDR3. The D gene is left open where the match is weak. Only part of the rows carry a size: once, few, many, or a class if the clone is expanded.

V gene	CDR3 length	J gene	clone size	D gene	CDR3 protein	CDR3 DNA
TRBV2	14	TRBJ1-1	NA	NA	CASSEERQDTEAFF	TGTGCCAGCAGTGAAGAGCGCCAAGACACTGAAGCTTTCTTT
TRBV9	14	TRBJ1-1	NA	NA	CASSPLGGDTEAFF	TGTGCCAGCAGCCCCCTAGGGGGGGACACTGAAGCTTTCTTT
TRBV19	14	TRBJ2-2	NA	TRBD1	CASSPGTEHGELFF	TGTGCCAGTAGTCCTGGGACAGAACACGGGGAGCTGTTTTTT
TRBV30	14	TRBJ2-2	few	NA	CAWSVDSYWGELFF	TGTGCCTGGAGTGTGGACAGCTATTGGGGGGAGCTGTTTTTT
TRBV19	15	TRBJ1-5	NA	TRBD1	CASRTGTAAGQPQHF	TGTGCCAGTAGGACAGGGACCGCCGCCGGGCAGCCCCAGCATTTT
TRBV19	13	TRBJ1-2	NA	NA	CASDEGQNYGYTF	TGTGCCAGCGACGAGGGACAAAACTATGGCTACACCTTC
TRBV6-5	15	TRBJ2-3	NA	NA	CASRPLQKYTDTQYF	TGTGCCAGCAGGCCCCTACAGAAGTACACAGATACGCAGTATTTT
TRBV19	15	TRBJ2-2	NA	TRBD1	CASSKEGRGTGELFF	TGTGCCAGTAGTAAAGAAGGCAGGGGGACCGGGGAGCTGTTTTTT
TRBV18	14	TRBJ2-6	NA	NA	CASSQAGGANVLTF	TGTGCCAGCTCACAGGCGGGTGGGGCCAACGTCCTGACTTTC
TRBV2	13	TRBJ2-2	NA	NA	CANLPRDTGELFF	TGTGCCAACCTCCCTCGGGACACCGGGGAGCTGTTTTTT
TRBV3-1/TRBV3-2	15	TRBJ2-5	once	TRBD2	CASSQNPGGEETQYF	TGTGCCAGCAGCCAAAATCCGGGGGGTGAGGAGACCCAGTACTTC
TRBV5-1	14	TRBJ1-1	NA	NA	CASSPGGGLTEAFF	TGCGCCAGCAGCCCTGGGGGGGGGCTCACTGAAGCTTTCTTT
TRBV5-4	16	TRBJ1-2	NA	TRBD1	CASSPGGTGGAYGYTF	TGTGCCAGCAGCCCCGGTGGGACAGGGGGAGCATATGGCTACACCTTC
TRBV27	17	TRBJ1-3	NA	TRBD1	CASSSRTGTGFGNTIYF	TGTGCCAGCAGTTCCCGGACAGGGACGGGCTTTGGAAACACCATATATTTT
TRBV5-1	14	TRBJ2-3	once	NA	CASGQTGGTDTQYF	TGCGCCAGCGGACAAACTGGGGGCACAGATACGCAGTATTTT
TRBV4-1	16	TRBJ2-5	NA	TRBD1	CASSRIGQGNQETQYF	TGCGCCAGCAGCCGGATAGGACAGGGGAACCAAGAGACCCAGTACTTC
TRBV12-3/TRBV12-4	12	TRBJ1-2	NA	NA	CASSSRLDGYTF	TGTGCCAGCAGTTCTCGACTTGACGGCTACACCTTC
TRBV27	14	TRBJ2-1	NA	NA	CASSLRDTNNEQFF	TGTGCCAGCAGCCTCCGGGACACGAACAATGAGCAGTTCTTC
TRBV9	15	TRBJ1-2	once	TRBD1	CASSAEGAGFNGYTF	TGTGCCAGCAGCGCCGAGGGGGCAGGGTTCAATGGCTACACCTTC
TRBV7-3	13	TRBJ2-7	NA	TRBD1	CASSSGQGGEQYF	TGTGCCAGCAGCTCGGGACAGGGAGGCGAGCAGTACTTC
TRBV7-8	14	TRBJ2-7	NA	NA	CASSSHTGYYEQYF	TGTGCCAGCAGCTCGCACACAGGGTACTACGAGCAGTACTTC
TRBV23-1	17	TRBJ2-1	NA	TRBD2	CASSQPTGLAKYNEQFF	TGCGCCAGCAGTCAACCTACAGGACTAGCCAAATACAATGAGCAGTTCTTC
TRBV14	17	TRBJ1-1	NA	NA	CASSKEIQPNGDTEAFF	TGTGCCAGCAGCAAGGAAATCCAGCCCAACGGGGACACTGAAGCTTTCTTT
TRBV5-4	16	TRBJ2-7	NA	TRBD1	CASSLASRGSTYEQYF	TGTGCCAGCAGCTTGGCCTCCAGGGGGAGTACCTACGAGCAGTACTTC
TRBV6-6	15	TRBJ2-7	few	TRBD1	CASSPGTGPSDEQYF	TGTGCCAGCAGCCCCGGGACAGGGCCCTCCGACGAGCAGTACTTC
TRBV5-1	15	TRBJ2-3	NA	TRBD2	CASSFSGGPVDTQYF	TGCGCCAGCAGCTTCTCGGGGGGGCCGGTAGATACGCAGTATTTT
TRBV9	16	TRBJ2-3	NA	TRBD2	CASSAPGGATTDTQYF	TGTGCCAGCAGCGCGCCGGGGGGGGCCACCACAGATACGCAGTATTTT
TRBV18	16	TRBJ1-1	NA	TRBD1	CASSPPTGAAWTEAFF	TGTGCCAGCTCACCACCGACAGGGGCGGCGTGGACTGAAGCTTTCTTT
TRBV11-3	15	TRBJ1-3	once	NA	CASSLDGGSGNTIYF	TGTGCCAGCAGCTTAGACGGAGGGTCTGGAAACACCATATATTTT
TRBV7-9	15	TRBJ2-6	NA	NA	CASSLGATGANVLTF	TGTGCCAGCAGCTTAGGGGCTACCGGGGCCAACGTCCTGACTTTC
TRBV6-5	13	TRBJ1-2	NA	TRBD1	CASSLSGTGGYTF	TGTGCCAGCAGCCTCTCCGGGACAGGTGGCTACACCTTC
TRBV23-1	13	TRBJ1-5	NA	TRBD1	CASSDRGNQPQHF	TGCGCCAGCAGCGACAGGGGGAATCAGCCCCAGCATTTT
TRBV25-1	14	TRBJ1-4	NA	NA	CASSGRDEWEKLFF	TGTGCCAGCAGTGGGCGGGACGAGTGGGAAAAACTGTTTTTT
TRBV5-1	15	TRBJ2-1	NA	TRBD1	CASSLEGQPYNEQFF	TGCGCCAGCAGCTTGGAGGGACAGCCTTACAATGAGCAGTTCTTC
TRBV6-1	16	TRBJ2-2	NA	TRBD2	CASSGAGTTRPGELFF	TGTGCCAGCAGTGGTGCCGGGACTACCCGTCCCGGGGAGCTGTTTTTT
TRBV5-6	12	TRBJ2-3	NA	NA	CASSLSLDTQYF	TGTGCCAGCAGCTTGAGCTTAGATACGCAGTATTTT
TRBV2	14	TRBJ2-5	NA	TRBD1	CASSSQGAKETQYF	TGTGCCAGCAGTTCTCAGGGGGCCAAAGAGACCCAGTACTTC
TRBV27	16	TRBJ2-1	NA	TRBD1	CASSLLRTGLHNEQFF	TGTGCCAGCAGTCTCCTTAGGACAGGGTTGCACAATGAGCAGTTCTTC
TRBV28	13	TRBJ1-2	NA	NA	CASSLLGVSGYTF	TGTGCCAGCAGTTTACTTGGAGTCAGTGGCTACACCTTC
TRBV19	13	TRBJ1-1	NA	TRBD1	CATKTGTGTEAFF	TGTGCCACCAAGACAGGGACCGGTACTGAAGCTTTCTTT
TRBV30	15	TRBJ2-3	NA	TRBD2	CAWEERGGYTDTQYF	TGTGCCTGGGAAGAGCGGGGGGGATACACAGATACGCAGTATTTT
TRBV5-1	16	TRBJ2-1	once	TRBD1	CASSPRGQGAINEQFF	TGCGCCAGCAGCCCCCGCGGACAGGGGGCAATCAATGAGCAGTTCTTC
TRBV5-1	15	TRBJ2-5	NA	NA	CASSLATGSQETQYF	TGCGCCAGCAGCTTGGCCACAGGGAGCCAAGAGACCCAGTACTTC
TRBV2	17	TRBJ2-2	NA	TRBD1	CASIGLTGTAITGELFF	TGTGCCAGCATAGGATTGACCGGGACAGCCATAACCGGGGAGCTGTTTTTT
TRBV5-1	17	TRBJ1-1	NA	TRBD1	CASRPSGTGVPSTEAFF	TGCGCCAGCAGACCCTCCGGGACAGGAGTTCCCTCCACTGAAGCTTTCTTT
TRBV3-1/TRBV3-2	12	TRBJ2-7	NA	NA	CASSHTHVEQYF	TGTGCCAGCAGCCATACTCACGTCGAGCAGTACTTC
TRBV6-1	13	TRBJ2-7	NA	NA	CASSDRGGYEQYF	TGTGCCAGCAGTGACAGGGGAGGGTACGAGCAGTACTTC
TRBV5-5	15	TRBJ2-7	NA	TRBD2	CASSVGLELTYEQYF	TGTGCCAGCAGCGTCGGACTAGAGCTCACCTACGAGCAGTACTTC
TRBV4-1	18	TRBJ2-2	NA	TRBD2	CASSQGFVGLAGTGELFF	TGCGCCAGCAGCCAAGGTTTTGTCGGACTAGCGGGCACCGGGGAGCTGTTTTTT
TRBV19	10	TRBJ1-3	NA	TRBD1	CASSMTGRGF	TGTGCCAGTAGTATGACAGGGAGAGGATTT
TRBV6-5	14	TRBJ1-1	NA	NA	CASSLRQPNTEAFF	TGTGCCAGCAGTCTTCGACAGCCTAACACTGAAGCTTTCTTT
TRBV5-1	14	TRBJ2-7	few	TRBD1	CASTRDRSSYEQYF	TGCGCCAGCACTAGGGACAGGAGCTCCTACGAGCAGTACTTC
TRBV6-5	13	TRBJ1-3	NA	TRBD1	CGSAGGSGNTIYF	TGTGGCAGCGCAGGGGGCTCTGGAAACACCATATATTTT
TRBV18	15	TRBJ1-2	NA	NA	CASSLAGYGSDGYTF	TGTGCCAGCTCACTGGCGGGATACGGGTCAGATGGCTACACCTTC
TRBV28	13	TRBJ1-2	few	TRBD1	CASIQQGAGGYTF	TGTGCCAGCATCCAACAGGGGGCCGGTGGCTACACCTTC
TRBV19	11	TRBJ1-2	NA	NA	CATRQNYGYTF	TGTGCCACCAGACAGAACTATGGCTACACCTTC
TRBV5-1	16	TRBJ1-1	NA	TRBD1	CASSLEGTAQGTEAFF	TGCGCCAGCAGCTTGGAAGGGACGGCACAGGGGACTGAAGCTTTCTTT
TRBV5-1	14	TRBJ1-6	NA	NA	CASHGEGPGSPLHF	TGCGCCAGCCACGGGGAGGGTCCCGGTTCACCCCTCCACTTT
TRBV27	14	TRBJ2-3	few	NA	CASRSGVTTDTQYF	TGTGCCAGCAGGTCGGGGGTTACCACAGATACGCAGTATTTT
TRBV11-2	14	TRBJ2-7	NA	NA	CASSLGGGTYEQYF	TGTGCCAGCAGCTTAGGTGGGGGGACCTACGAGCAGTACTTC